This T cell receptor (beta chain) comes out of a study of shared clonotypes between healthy human individuals. Whole-study context: Each donor's CD8 memory used one plate, CD8 naive two, each CD4 subset three.

CD45RO-negative CD8 cells positively selected for CCR7 made up the naive population, which excluded terminally differentiated effector memory CD45RA+ cells. As for this clone: Its target is unknown.

Points from the study as a whole: Sequencing of the sorted subsets was shown by rarefaction to be incomplete despite large depth. Naive CD4 clonotype sharing across a few donors was around 5%. Among donors, clonotype sharing was expected to be affected by sequencing depth.

TCRdb keeps only in-frame clones here, not all; method: immunoSEQ multiplex PCR. The sample lists 1.5 million to 2.5 million clones, less than 95% occurring once. This receptor was taken from a man younger than 35 in good health. Specimen: naive CD8+ T cells sorted from blood.

The CDR3 DNA follows: TGCGCCAGCAGCCAAGGCATACCCATAGCGGGAGGGCCTTGGTACAATGAGCAGTTCTTC. Protein: CASSQGIPIAGGPWYNEQFF. V gene TRBV4-3 combines with J gene TRBJ2-1; 11 bases are shared with TRBD2. The CDR3 contains 20 residues. J was trimmed by 4 bases and V by 1 base; bases with no gene match: 15. Germline values: CDR1 LGHNA, CDR2 YSLEER.